These 5 T cell receptor beta chains were all obtained from the same sample, sequenced in a study of blood T cell repertoires in COVID-19. Profiled with immunoSEQ multiplex PCR; TCRdb holds only in-frame clones, not every one. The sample holds 260,000 or so clones; 82% are singletons and the top ten take about 4.8%. Material: peripheral blood. Source of these receptors: a woman aged 65 to 85 with acute or convalescent COVID-19.

V and J are TRBV6-5 and TRBJ1-4, with D uncertain. Germline values: CDR1 MNHEY, CDR2 SVGAGI. There are 15 residues in the CDR3. The ends were cut back, 7 bases at V and 0 bases at J, with 12 bases in the middle. CDR3 nucleotide sequence: TGTGCCAGCAAGGATCGGGGTGCAACTAATGAAAAACTGTTTTTT. Residues: CASKDRGATNEKLFF.

This rearrangement joins TRBV6-1 to TRBJ2-1; TRBD2 agrees at 8 bases. Germline CDR1 reads MNHNS; CDR2 reads SASEGT. The CDR3 sequence is 16 residues long. V gave up 0 bases and J gave up 10 bases; unmatched junction bases: 11. CDR3 region: CASSEAPGGGNGEQFF. Written as DNA, the CDR3 is TGTGCCAGCAGTGAAGCGCCCGGGGGGGGAAATGGCGAGCAGTTCTTC.

The chain employs TRBV6-6 and TRBJ1-4; D may be TRBD1 (6 bases). Germline lookup yields CDR1 MNHNY and CDR2 SVGAGI (reference sequence). This CDR3 is built from 15 residues. V was pared by 2 bases and J by 2 bases, with 9 bases between. CDR3 region: CASSYGGGTNEKLFF. In DNA, the CDR3 is TGTGCCAGCAGTTACGGGGGGGGCACTAATGAAAAACTGTTTTTT.

The table lists this clone with a few counts. This sequence joins TRBV5-1 and TRBJ1-1, with D possibly being TRBD1 (6 bases). The CDR3 covers 13 residues. Germline loops: CDR1 SGHRS, CDR2 YFSETQ. The V and J ends lost 0 bases and 11 bases respectively, with 14 bases between them. Written as DNA, the CDR3 is TGCGCCAGCAGCTTGGATCAGGGGCGGGAGGCTTTCTTT. Amino acid sequence: CASSLDQGREAFF.

This chain joins TRBV30 and TRBJ1-1; 8 positions match TRBD1. The V gene end was trimmed by 0 bases and the J gene end by 9 bases; junction bases not matched to a gene: 3. This CDR3 has 12 residues. Per the germline V gene, CDR1 is GTSNPN and CDR2 is SVGIG (reference sequence). The CDR3 protein is CAWSVDRGKAFF. For the CDR3, the DNA is TGTGCCTGGAGTGTTGACAGGGGAAAAGCTTTCTTT.